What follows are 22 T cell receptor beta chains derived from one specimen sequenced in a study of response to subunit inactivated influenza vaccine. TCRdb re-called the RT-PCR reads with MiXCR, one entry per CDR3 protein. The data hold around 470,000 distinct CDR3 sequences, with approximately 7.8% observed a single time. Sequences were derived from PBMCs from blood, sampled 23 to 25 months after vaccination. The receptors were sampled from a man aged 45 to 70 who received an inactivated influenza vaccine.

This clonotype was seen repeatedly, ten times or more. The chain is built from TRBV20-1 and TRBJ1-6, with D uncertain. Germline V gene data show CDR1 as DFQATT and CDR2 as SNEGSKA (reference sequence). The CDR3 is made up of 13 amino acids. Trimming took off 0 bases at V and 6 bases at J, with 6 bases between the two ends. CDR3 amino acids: CSARDSANSPLHF. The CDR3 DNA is TGCAGTGCTAGAGACTCGGCTAATTCACCCCTCCACTTT.

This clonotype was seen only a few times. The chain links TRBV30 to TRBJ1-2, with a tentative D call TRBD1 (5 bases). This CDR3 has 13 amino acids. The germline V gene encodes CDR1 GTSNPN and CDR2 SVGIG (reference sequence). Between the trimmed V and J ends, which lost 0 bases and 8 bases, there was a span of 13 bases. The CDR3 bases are TGTGCCTGGAGTGTACTTTCCGGGGGAGGCTACACCTTC. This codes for CAWSVLSGGGYTF.

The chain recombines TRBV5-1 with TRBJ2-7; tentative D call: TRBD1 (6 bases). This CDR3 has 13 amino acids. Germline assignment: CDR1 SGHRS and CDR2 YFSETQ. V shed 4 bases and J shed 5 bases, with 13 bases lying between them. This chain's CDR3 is CASSVGQGDEQYF. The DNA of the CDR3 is TGCGCCAGCAGCGTGGGACAAGGGGACGAGCAGTACTTC.

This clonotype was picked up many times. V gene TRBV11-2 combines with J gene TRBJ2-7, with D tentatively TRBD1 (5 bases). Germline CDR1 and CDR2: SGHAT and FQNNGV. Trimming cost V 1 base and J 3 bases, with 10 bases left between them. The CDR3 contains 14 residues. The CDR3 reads CASSLGQILYEQYF. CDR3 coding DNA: TGTGCCAGCAGCTTAGGACAGATCCTCTACGAGCAGTACTTC.

The CDR3 DNA is TGCAGTGCTGTAGAAGACAGGGCGGGCGAGCAGTACTTC. It translates to CSAVEDRAGEQYF. This chain links TRBV20-1 with TRBJ2-7; TRBD1 aligns across 7 bases. From germline, CDR1 is DFQATT and CDR2 SNEGSKA (reference sequence). The trim removed 5 bases at V and 6 bases at J, leaving 10 bases unmatched. The CDR3 consists of 13 residues.

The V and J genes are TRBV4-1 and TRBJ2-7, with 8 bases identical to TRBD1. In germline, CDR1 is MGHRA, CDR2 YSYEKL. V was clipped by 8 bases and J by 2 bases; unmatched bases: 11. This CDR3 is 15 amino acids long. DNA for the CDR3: TGCGCCAGCCAACGACAGGGGATAGGGGCCTACGAGCAGTACTTC. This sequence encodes CASQRQGIGAYEQYF.

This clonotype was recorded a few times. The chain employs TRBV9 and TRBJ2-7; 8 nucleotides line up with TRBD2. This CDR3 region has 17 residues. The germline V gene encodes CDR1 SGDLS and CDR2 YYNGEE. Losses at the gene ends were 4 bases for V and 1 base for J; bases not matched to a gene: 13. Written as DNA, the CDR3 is TGTGCCAGCAGCCCATACGGGAGCGGGAGCGGGTCCTACGAGCAGTACTTC. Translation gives CASSPYGSGSGSYEQYF.

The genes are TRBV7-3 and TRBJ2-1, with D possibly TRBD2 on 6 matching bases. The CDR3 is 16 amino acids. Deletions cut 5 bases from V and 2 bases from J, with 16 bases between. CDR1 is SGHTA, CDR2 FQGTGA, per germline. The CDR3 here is CASSPSYSGTYNEQFF. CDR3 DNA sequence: TGTGCCAGCAGCCCTAGTTATAGCGGAACCTACAATGAGCAGTTCTTC.

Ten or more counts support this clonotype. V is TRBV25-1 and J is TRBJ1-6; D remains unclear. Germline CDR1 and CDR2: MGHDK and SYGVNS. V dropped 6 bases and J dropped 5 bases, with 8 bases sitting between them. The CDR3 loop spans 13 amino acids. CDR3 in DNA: TGTGCCAGCAGCACACGTGATAATTCACCCCTCCACTTT. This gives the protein CASSTRDNSPLHF.

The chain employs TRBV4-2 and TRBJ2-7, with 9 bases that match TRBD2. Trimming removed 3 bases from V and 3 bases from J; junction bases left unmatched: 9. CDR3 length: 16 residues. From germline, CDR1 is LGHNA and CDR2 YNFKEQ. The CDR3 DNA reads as TGTGCCAGCAGCCAGGGTTTAGCGGGGGCTGTCTACGAGCAGTACTTC. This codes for CASSQGLAGAVYEQYF.

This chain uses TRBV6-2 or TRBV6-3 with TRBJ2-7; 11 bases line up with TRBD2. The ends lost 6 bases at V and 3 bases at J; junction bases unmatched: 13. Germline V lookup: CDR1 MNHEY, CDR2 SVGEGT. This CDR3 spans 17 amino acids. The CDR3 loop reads CASSLNPGTSGRYEQYF. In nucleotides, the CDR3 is TGTGCCAGCAGCCTAAATCCCGGGACTAGCGGCCGCTACGAGCAGTACTTC.

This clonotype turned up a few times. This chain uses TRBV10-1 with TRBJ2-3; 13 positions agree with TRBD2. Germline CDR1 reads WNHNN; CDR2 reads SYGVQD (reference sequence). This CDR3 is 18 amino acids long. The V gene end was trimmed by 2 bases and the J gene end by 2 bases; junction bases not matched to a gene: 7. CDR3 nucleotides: TGCGCCAGCAGTGAGACGCGGACTAGCGGGGGAAACACAGATACGCAGTATTTT. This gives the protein CASSETRTSGGNTDTQYF.

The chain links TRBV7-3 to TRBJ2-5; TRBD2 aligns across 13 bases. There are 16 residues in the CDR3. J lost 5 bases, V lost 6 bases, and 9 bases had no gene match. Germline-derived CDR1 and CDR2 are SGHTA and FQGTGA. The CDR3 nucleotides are TGTGCCAGCAGGTCAATTGGACTAGCGGGAGTGGAGACCCAGTACTTC. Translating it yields CASRSIGLAGVETQYF.

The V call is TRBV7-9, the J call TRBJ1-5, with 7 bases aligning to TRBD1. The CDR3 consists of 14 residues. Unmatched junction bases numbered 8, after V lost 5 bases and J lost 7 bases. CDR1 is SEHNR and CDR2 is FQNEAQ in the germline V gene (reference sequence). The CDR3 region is CASSQGGLLQPQHF. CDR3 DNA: TGTGCCAGCAGCCAGGGGGGGCTCCTACAGCCCCAGCATTTT.

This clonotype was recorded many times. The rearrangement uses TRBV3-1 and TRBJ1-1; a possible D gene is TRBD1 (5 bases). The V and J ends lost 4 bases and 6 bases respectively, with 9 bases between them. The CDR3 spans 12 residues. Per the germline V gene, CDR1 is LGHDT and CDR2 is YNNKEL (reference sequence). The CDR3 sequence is CASSPTGAEAFF. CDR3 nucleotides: TGTGCCAGCAGCCCTACAGGCGCTGAAGCTTTCTTT.

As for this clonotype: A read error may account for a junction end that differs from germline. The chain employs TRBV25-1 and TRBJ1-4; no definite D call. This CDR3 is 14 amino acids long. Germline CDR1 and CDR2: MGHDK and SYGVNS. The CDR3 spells CACSDFGVGEKLFF. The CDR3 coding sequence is TGTGCCTGCAGTGACTTCGGAGTGGGGGAAAAACTGTTTTTT. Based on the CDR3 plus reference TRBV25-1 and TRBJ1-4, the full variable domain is EADIYQTPRYLVIGTGKKITLECSQTMGHDKMYWYQQDPGMELHLIHYSYGVNSTEKGDLSSESTVSRIRTEHFPLTLESARPSHTSQYLCACSDFGVGEKLFFGSGTQLSVL.

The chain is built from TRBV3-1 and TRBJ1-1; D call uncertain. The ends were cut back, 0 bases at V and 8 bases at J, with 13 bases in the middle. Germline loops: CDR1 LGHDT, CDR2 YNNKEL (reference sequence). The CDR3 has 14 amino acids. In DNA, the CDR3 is TGTGCCAGCAGCCAAGATTATGTAGTGGTAGAAGCTTTCTTT. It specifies CASSQDYVVVEAFF.

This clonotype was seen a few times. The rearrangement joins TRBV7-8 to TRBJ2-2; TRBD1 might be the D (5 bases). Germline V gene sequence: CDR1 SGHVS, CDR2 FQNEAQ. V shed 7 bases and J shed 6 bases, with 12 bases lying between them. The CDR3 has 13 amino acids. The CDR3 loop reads CASTVDRAGELFF. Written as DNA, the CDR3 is TGTGCCAGCACCGTCGACAGAGCCGGGGAGCTGTTTTTT. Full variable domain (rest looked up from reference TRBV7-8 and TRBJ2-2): GAGVSQSPRYKVAKRGQDVALRCDPISGHVSLFWYQQALGQGPEFLTYFQNEAQLDKSGLPSDRFFAERPEGSVSTLKIQRTQQEDSAVYLCASTVDRAGELFFGEGSRLTVL.

The CDR3 sequence: CASSLTTTEAFF. CDR3 in DNA: TGTGCCAGCAGCTTGACGACCACTGAAGCTTTCTTT. The V and J genes are TRBV7-9 and TRBJ1-1; D gene ambiguous. The CDR3 sequence is 12 residues long. V was clipped by 3 bases and J by 4 bases, with 6 bases between them. Germline CDR1 is SEHNR and CDR2 is FQNEAQ (reference sequence). The full variable domain, rest sourced from reference TRBV7-9 and TRBJ1-1, is DTGVSQNPRHKITKRGQNVTFRCDPISEHNRLYWYRQTLGQGPEFLTYFQNEAQLEKSRLLSDRFSAERPKGSFSTLEIQRTEQGDSAMYLCASSLTTTEAFFGQGTRLTVV.

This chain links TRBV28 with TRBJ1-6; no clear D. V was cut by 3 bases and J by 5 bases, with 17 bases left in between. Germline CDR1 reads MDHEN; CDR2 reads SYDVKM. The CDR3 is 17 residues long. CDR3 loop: CASSLVGAWENNSPLHF. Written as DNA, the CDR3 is TGTGCCAGCAGTTTGGTTGGCGCCTGGGAAAATAATTCACCCCTCCACTTT.

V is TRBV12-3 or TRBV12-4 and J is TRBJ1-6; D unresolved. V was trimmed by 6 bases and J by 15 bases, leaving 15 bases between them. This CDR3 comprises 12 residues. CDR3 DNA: TGTGCCAGCAGCTACTCACGAGGAGACCTCCACTTT. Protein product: CASSYSRGDLHF.

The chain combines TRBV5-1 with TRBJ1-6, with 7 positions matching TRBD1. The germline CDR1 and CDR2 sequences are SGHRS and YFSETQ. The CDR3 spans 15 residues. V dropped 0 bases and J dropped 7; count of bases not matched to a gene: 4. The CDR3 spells CASSLATGQNSPLHF. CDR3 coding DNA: TGCGCCAGCAGCTTGGCGACGGGACAGAATTCACCCCTCCACTTT.